The rows below give T cell receptor beta chains drawn from one sample of a study of blood T cell repertoires in COVID-19. Clones were read by immunoSEQ multiplex PCR, and TCRdb kept only the in-frame ones, dropping some. The sample holds approximately 150,000 clones, around 86% seen once. Input material: peripheral blood. The source of these receptors is a man in his 70s with acute or convalescent COVID-19. The CDR3 runs from the conserved cysteine through the conserved F or W. D genes are given only for firm matches. Size tells how often a clone was seen (once, few, many) or the class of an expanded clone, and some rows leave it out.

size	J	D	V	DNA	CDR3
once	TRBJ2-5	TRBD2	TRBV6-2/TRBV6-3	TGTGCCAGCAGTTACCTCAGCGGGAGTGGGACCCAGTACTTC	CASSYLSGSGTQYF
.	TRBJ1-6	TRBD1	TRBV18	TGTGCCAGCTCACTTAGGCAAGGGGGCGAAGGTTCACCCCTCCACTTT	CASSLRQGGEGSPLHF
.	TRBJ2-2	.	TRBV7-2	TGTGCCAGCAGCGTGGGCCCGAGAGGGGAGCTGTTTTTT	CASSVGPRGELFF
once	TRBJ2-5	.	TRBV23-1	TGCGCCAGCAGTGCCCTGGAAGGGAGAGAAGAGACCCAGTACTTC	CASSALEGREETQYF
once	TRBJ1-2	.	TRBV28	TGTGCCAGCAGTTTCGGGGTTTGGGGCTACACCTTC	CASSFGVWGYTF
.	TRBJ2-3	TRBD2	TRBV9	TGTGCCAGCAGCCAAGGGACTAGCGGGAGCGCTACGCAGTATTTT	CASSQGTSGSATQYF
.	TRBJ2-1	TRBD2	TRBV11-3	TGTGCCAGCAGCTTAGGGAGCGGGGGTTACAATGAGCAGTTCTTC	CASSLGSGGYNEQFF
.	TRBJ1-4	TRBD1	TRBV5-1	TGCGCCAGCAGCTTGGCCGGAGGGGGCGATGAAAAACTGTTTTTT	CASSLAGGGDEKLFF
.	TRBJ1-2	.	TRBV28	TGTGCCAGCGTCTTACAGGGAACTAACTATGGCTACACCTTC	CASVLQGTNYGYTF
.	TRBJ2-3	TRBD1	TRBV9	TGTGCCAGCAGCGCCATGGACAGGGAGGCAGATACGCAGTATTTT	CASSAMDREADTQYF
.	TRBJ1-5	.	TRBV6-2/TRBV6-3	TGTGCCAGCAGTAAAAAAGGGGCTTACGATCAGCCCCAGCATTTT	CASSKKGAYDQPQHF
.	TRBJ1-3	.	TRBV18	TGTGCCAGCTCTGGGGGGGCGTCCGGAAACACCATATATTTT	CASSGGASGNTIYF
.	TRBJ2-7	TRBD2	TRBV6-1	TGTGCCAGCAGTGAGGGGACTAGCGGGAGGCAGTACTTC	CASSEGTSGRQYF
.	TRBJ1-5	.	TRBV3-1/TRBV3-2	TGTGCCAGCAGCCAAGGCTACGGTGGCAATCAGCCCCAGCATTTT	CASSQGYGGNQPQHF
.	TRBJ2-7	TRBD2	TRBV14	TGTGCCAGCAGCCAAGACAACGGGAGGCCCCCCGACGAGCAGTACTTC	CASSQDNGRPPDEQYF
.	TRBJ2-2	TRBD2	TRBV5-1	TGCGCCAGCACCCCACGGGTAGCGGGCAACGCGAACACCGGGGAGCTGTTTTTT	CASTPRVAGNANTGELFF
.	TRBJ1-2	.	TRBV25-1	TGTGCCAGCAGTTTCGGGAACTATGGCTACACCTTC	CASSFGNYGYTF
.	TRBJ2-7	TRBD1	TRBV19	TGTGCCAGTAGTATAAAGGGGGCGCACGAGCAGTACTTC	CASSIKGAHEQYF